Included here is one T cell receptor beta chain sequence, with context. The data stem from a study of beta chain features in type 1 diabetes. The ends were cut back, 0 bases at V and 9 bases at J, with 12 bases in the middle. CDR1 and CDR2 from the germline V gene are LNHDA and SQIVND (reference sequence). CDR3 length: 14 residues. As every portion of the isolated RNA was reverse transcribed, the sequencing read expressed TCRB transcripts. Clones were read by immunoSEQ multiplex PCR, and TCRdb kept only the in-frame ones, dropping some. The repertoire includes around 340,000 clones, less than 20% of them detected once, and 0.035% to 0.055% sits in the top ten. Purity exceeded 95% in all sorted populations.

The chain is built from TRBV19 and TRBJ2-1, with D tentatively TRBD2 (6 bases). The sequence derives from a woman aged 18-29 years in good health. Sample: naive CD4+ T cells from blood. CDR3 region: CASSIDRDSSEQFF. The CDR3 DNA reads as TGTGCCAGTAGTATAGACCGGGACTCCAGTGAGCAGTTCTTC.